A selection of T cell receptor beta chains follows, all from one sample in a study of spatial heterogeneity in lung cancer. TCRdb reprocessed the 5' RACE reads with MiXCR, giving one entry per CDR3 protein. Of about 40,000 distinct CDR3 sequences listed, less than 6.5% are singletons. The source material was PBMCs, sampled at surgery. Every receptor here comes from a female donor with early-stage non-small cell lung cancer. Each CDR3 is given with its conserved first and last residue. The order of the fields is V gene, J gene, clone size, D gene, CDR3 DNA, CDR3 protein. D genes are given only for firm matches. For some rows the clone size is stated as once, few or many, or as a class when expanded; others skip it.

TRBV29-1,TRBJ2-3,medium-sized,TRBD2,TGCAGCGTTTCTAGCGGGGGCACAGATACGCAGTATTTT,CSVSSGGTDTQYF
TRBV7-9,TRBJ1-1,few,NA,TGTGCCAGCAGCGAGGGATATCTTGAAGCTTTCTTT,CASSEGYLEAFF
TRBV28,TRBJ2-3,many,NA,TGTGCCAGCAGTTTACCGGGACCCCGGGTATCCGATACGCAGTATTTT,CASSLPGPRVSDTQYF
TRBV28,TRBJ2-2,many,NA,TGTGCCAGCATCCCGGGTAGCCGCACCGGGGAGCTGTTTTTT,CASIPGSRTGELFF
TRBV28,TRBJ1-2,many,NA,TGTGCCAGCGGGAGAGGGATGGACTATGGCTACACCTTC,CASGRGMDYGYTF
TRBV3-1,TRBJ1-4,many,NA,TGTGCCAGCAGCCCTCAACCGGCAGGGGCTGAAAAACTGTTTTTT,CASSPQPAGAEKLFF
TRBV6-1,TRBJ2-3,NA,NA,TGTGCCAGCAGGCGGGGGCTGAGCACAGATACGCAGTATTTT,CASRRGLSTDTQYF
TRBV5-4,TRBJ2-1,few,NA,TGTGCCAGCAGCTTGGGTGCCCGAAATGAGCAGTTCTTC,CASSLGARNEQFF
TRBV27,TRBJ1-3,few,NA,TGTGCCAGCAGAAAACAGGGTTCTGGAAACACCATATATTTT,CASRKQGSGNTIYF
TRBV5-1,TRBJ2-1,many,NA,TGCGCCAGCAGCTTGGTTGGCTCTTCCTCCTACAATGAGCAGTTCTTC,CASSLVGSSSYNEQFF
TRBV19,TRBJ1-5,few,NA,TGTGCCAGTAGTCTACAGGATGGACAGCCCCAGCATTTT,CASSLQDGQPQHF
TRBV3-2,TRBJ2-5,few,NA,TGTGCCAGCAGCCCAACAGGGAGGCAGACCCAGTACTTC,CASSPTGRQTQYF
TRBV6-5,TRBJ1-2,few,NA,TGTGCCAGTAACCCAGTACCCGCTAACTATGGCTACACCTTC,CASNPVPANYGYTF
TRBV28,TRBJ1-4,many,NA,TGTGCCAGCATCACTTCCAGGGGTCTGGCTGAAAAACTGTTTTTT,CASITSRGLAEKLFF
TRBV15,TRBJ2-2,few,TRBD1,TGTGCCACCAGCGGTGGCGGGACAGGGCGTAACACCGGGGAGCTGTTTTTT,CATSGGGTGRNTGELFF
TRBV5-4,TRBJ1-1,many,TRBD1,TGTGCCAGCAGCCGTGGACAGGGAGACACTGAAGCTTTCTTT,CASSRGQGDTEAFF
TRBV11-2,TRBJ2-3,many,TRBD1,TGTGCCAGCAGCTTAGAAAGGGGGCGCGCAGATACGCAGTATTTT,CASSLERGRADTQYF
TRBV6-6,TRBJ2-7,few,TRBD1,TGTGCCAGCACCTCCACAGGGGCGTTTGGCTACGAGCAGTACTTC,CASTSTGAFGYEQYF
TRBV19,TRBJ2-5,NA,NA,TGTGCCAGTAGTACTAGAAGTGGCAGGGCGGAGACCCAGTACTTC,CASSTRSGRAETQYF
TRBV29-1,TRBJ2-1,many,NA,TGCAGCACCGGGGCGATCTACAATGAGCAGTTCTTC,CSTGAIYNEQFF
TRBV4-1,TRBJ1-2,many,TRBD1,TGCGCCAGCAGCCAAGTCGGGACAGGTCTCTATGGCTACACCTTC,CASSQVGTGLYGYTF
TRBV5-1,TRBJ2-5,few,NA,TGCGCCAGCGGCAGGGGTTTTGGAGAGACCCAGTACTTC,CASGRGFGETQYF
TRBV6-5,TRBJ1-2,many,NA,TGTGCCAGCAGTTACTCCGGTTCGCGCTATGGCTACACCTTC,CASSYSGSRYGYTF
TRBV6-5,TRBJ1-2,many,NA,TGTGCCGCAGAGGGGATGGGTGGCTACACCTTC,CAAEGMGGYTF
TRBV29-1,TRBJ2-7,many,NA,TGCAGCGTTGGACGGTTCGGCCTGAGCTCCTACGAGCAGTACTTC,CSVGRFGLSSYEQYF
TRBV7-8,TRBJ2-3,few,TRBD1,TGTGCCAGCAGCTTAGTAGGGGGCGACAGCACAGATACGCAGTATTTT,CASSLVGGDSTDTQYF
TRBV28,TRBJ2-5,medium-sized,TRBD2,TGTGCCAGCAGTTTCCCTCCTAGCGGGAGAGAGACCCAGTACTTC,CASSFPPSGRETQYF
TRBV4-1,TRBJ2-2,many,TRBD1,TGCGCCAGCAGCCAAGCGGTAACCGGGACAGGGGTATCCGGGGAGCTGTTTTTT,CASSQAVTGTGVSGELFF